This TCR beta chain was recorded in a study of CD8+ T cells in alopecia areata. Overall study: For the treated group, dosing was oral tofacitinib at 5 to 10 mg twice daily. Among treated patients, severity was scored by affected scalp area percentage. Study results and limitations: Tofacitinib yielded significantly lower scalp clonality and fewer expanded CD8+ clones among the top 100.

With 6 bases clipped from V and 3 bases from J, the junction kept 11 bases outside the gene matches. CDR1 is SGDLS, CDR2 YYNGEE, per germline. The length of the CDR3 is 15 residues. Turning to this clone: Its antigen is unknown.

RNA, once extracted, was reverse transcribed into cDNA for use as the sequencing template. Generated by immunoSEQ multiplex PCR, the TCRdb table keeps only in-frame clones and is missing some. Of hundreds of thousands of clones listed, 60% are singletons. Treatment indicated: oral pan-JAK inhibitor, 5-10 mg twice daily. The sequence derives from a human donor with alopecia areata. The chain joins TRBV9 to TRBJ1-2, with 7 bases fitting TRBD1. Sequenced here: CD4+ T cells sorted from blood, sampled at week 52, from a patient treated with tofacitinib. CDR3 residues: CASTKDPTGDYGYTF. CDR3 DNA: TGTGCCAGCACCAAGGACCCCACAGGGGACTATGGCTACACCTTC.